This is a list of T cell receptor beta chains from one sample in a study of CD8+ T cells in alopecia areata. Method: immunoSEQ multiplex PCR; TCRdb's copy keeps in-frame clones and lacks some. The sample lists about 87,000 clones, 60% to 80% occurring once. Sample: CD8+ T cells sorted from blood, taken around week 44, from a patient treated with tofacitinib. The receptors derive from a human donor with alopecia areata. Each CDR3 is given with its conserved first and last residue.

cdr3_aa,v_call,cdr3_length,j_call
CASSVAGTGGTGELFF,TRBV9,16,TRBJ2-2
CSVEGTDPNIQYF,TRBV29-1,13,TRBJ2-4
CASTLDRNYGYTF,TRBV6-5,13,TRBJ1-2
CASSATSGELFF,TRBV9,12,TRBJ2-2
CASSLDTGLAGGVTDTQYF,TRBV7-8,19,TRBJ2-3
CASSFRSASAPQHF,TRBV27,14,TRBJ1-5
CASSEKDREEKLFF,TRBV6-1,14,TRBJ1-4
CASSESSGGARNEQFF,TRBV25-1,16,TRBJ2-1
CSVDGVGYTF,TRBV29-1,10,TRBJ1-2
CASRPSRFYGYTF,TRBV19,13,TRBJ1-2
CASRRNSNQPQHF,TRBV6-5,13,TRBJ1-5
CSVSSGPEAFF,TRBV29-1,11,TRBJ1-1
CASSLGVGTEAFF,TRBV5-6,13,TRBJ1-1
CASSLGAEVWEKLFF,TRBV7-9,15,TRBJ1-4
CASSVEGVGANVLTF,TRBV9,15,TRBJ2-6
CASSLHVEGAEEKLFF,TRBV5-4,16,TRBJ1-4
CASSSALDRVKYF,TRBV5-1,13,TRBJ2-3
CASSAPLAGGPGSDTQYF,TRBV7-9,18,TRBJ2-3
CASIGIRETQYF,TRBV2,12,TRBJ2-5
CASSLAGADGYTF,TRBV5-1,13,TRBJ1-2
CASSLSTFWASTDTQYF,TRBV5-1,17,TRBJ2-3
CASSILTSGVTDTQYF,TRBV27,16,TRBJ2-3
CSVVTGGPYEQYF,TRBV29-1,13,TRBJ2-7
CASSSTGGAYNEQFF,TRBV6-4,15,TRBJ2-1
CASSMALDGSTEAFF,TRBV19,15,TRBJ1-1
CASSQQGGREAFF,TRBV4-1,13,TRBJ1-1
CASSSKGIGAYEQYF,TRBV13,15,TRBJ2-7
CASSIGDRGYSNQPQHF,TRBV19,17,TRBJ1-5
CSVVQPELFGYTF,TRBV29-1,13,TRBJ1-2
CASSGTPRTTDTQYF,TRBV5-1,15,TRBJ2-3
CASSPRQGPNEAFF,TRBV4-1,14,TRBJ1-1
CSAGQGGDYGYTF,TRBV29-1,13,TRBJ1-2
CSAAGTGLYNEQFF,TRBV29-1,14,TRBJ2-1
CASSQETGGSAAFF,TRBV4-3,14,TRBJ1-1
CASSLDGNTEAFF,TRBV4-3,13,TRBJ1-1
CASSDSGGLFEQFF,TRBV10-2,14,TRBJ2-1
CASSSGVGNQPQHF,TRBV7-2,14,TRBJ1-5
CASSSRPYEQYF,TRBV7-9,12,TRBJ2-7